This T cell receptor beta chain is drawn from a study of blood T cells in healthy people across ages (dated by TCRdb to the mid-2010s). Background for the entire study: In model experiments, template switching captured roughly one uniquely barcoded TCR beta cDNA molecule for every two T cells. To track age-related changes in TCR beta repertoire diversity, the study relied on deep sequencing normalized with unique cDNA molecular identifiers. Donors were grouped into four age groups: young (average roughly 15 years), middle-aged (39), aged (over 55) and long-lived (approximately 82). To avoid experimental bias, donors of different ages were randomly spread across the sequencing lanes. Two additional independent replicas of 1 million unique cDNA reads from the same blood draw were analyzed for two donors (one aged 18 to 29 and one aged 80 or older).

Library generation was performed with 5' RACE. These reads were obtained on an Illumina HiSeq 2500. The second PCR ran for about 6 to 12 cycles and used a J-beta primer mix along with a sample-barcoded 5' primer. A unique molecular identifier was introduced onto each TCR beta cDNA molecule by a template-switch 5' adaptor carrying 12 random nucleotides. At least 2.5 million CDR3-containing paired-end reads were obtained from each sample. First-strand cDNA was synthesized from all RNA with the Mint cDNA synthesis kit, primed by a TRBC-specific oligonucleotide. Following uracil-DNA glycosylase treatment, all cDNA underwent a first 18-cycle PCR with the universal primers M1SS and BC2_uni_R. The authors processed their data as follows. Normalization of each sample was performed by random selection of 1 million high-quality reads, each carrying a distinct molecular identifier. Reads sharing molecular identifiers were discarded rather than binned into consensus sequences. MiTCR, run with a Q25 quality threshold and the strictest error-elimination algorithm, handled CDR3 identification, clonotype clustering and error correction. Lower-bound total TCR beta diversity was estimated with a nonparametric unseen species model using Euler transformation. TCRdb cleaned the public reads at Q25 with fastp, built clones with MiXCR and kept in-frame beta chains. Rows are unified per CDR3 protein, each entry keeping the most common DNA and genes. TCRdb, rather than the study authors, made the V and J calls. For this sample there are hundreds of thousands of distinct CDR3 sequences; 45% to 65% appear just once. 45% to 55% of the sample is in the top ten clones.

This clonotype was seen more than once but under ten times. No antigen is known for it. Nothing much larger sits one base from this clone, and base qualities are not available. Systemically healthy Caucasian individuals from Russia, 35 to 40 in total and aged roughly 6 to 95 years, were included as donors. Each donor gave roughly 11 milliliters of peripheral blood, drawn into EDTA-treated Vacutainer tubes. Ficoll-Paque density-gradient centrifugation was used to isolate PBMCs, with at least 6.5 million per sample. Total RNA, at least 6 micrograms per sample, was extracted from PBMCs with Trizol reagent. For every donor, flow cytometry on a PBMC aliquot measured the percentage of naive CD45RAhigh/CD27high T cells. V is reduced by 5 bases and J by 7 bases, leaving a spacing of 20 bases between them. CDR3 length: 15 amino acids, cysteine to phenylalanine. Just the 45-base CDR3 DNA is kept, in frame starting at base 1. CDR1 and CDR2 were assigned from the germline V gene as MNHNS and SASEGT.

Study-wide findings and limitations: Bulk unsorted PBMC profiling prevented conclusive comparison of naive and antigen-experienced compartments. Estimates of total diversity from one million sequenced T cells were regarded as lower bounds and underestimates. Observed TCR beta diversity correlated strongly with the percentage of naive T cells measured by flow cytometry. Compared with the aged group, more naive CD4+ T cells, fewer expanded clones and increased TCR diversity were shown by the long-lived group, suggesting age selection. Observed TCR beta diversity per million T cells fell roughly linearly with age, and a significant reduction was already apparent by age roughly 40. The CMV infection status of donors was not known, potentially confounding age-related changes in expanded clonotypes.

The specimen sequenced was blood. This TCR came from a man in his 60s in good health. The sequence links TRBV6-1 to TRBJ1-2; matching of 5 bases hints at TRBD1 as the D gene. CDR3 loop: CASSPRGKEYFGYTF. The DNA sequence follows: TGTGCCAGCAGTCCGAGGGGAAAGGAGTATTTTGGCTACACCTTC.